This T cell receptor (beta chain) came from a study of blood T cell repertoires in COVID-19. Generated by immunoSEQ multiplex PCR, the TCRdb table keeps only in-frame clones and is missing some. This table has more than 250,000 clones, approximately 85% appearing once. This TCR came from a human donor in a cohort sampled during active COVID-19. Sequenced sample: peripheral blood.

In DNA form, the CDR3 reads TGCGCCAGCAGGGTGACAGGGGGCATGTACGAGCAGTACTTC. Encoded protein: CASRVTGGMYEQYF. The chain is built from TRBV10-2 and TRBJ2-7; 10 bases match TRBD1. CDR3 length: 14 residues. The V gene's germline CDR1 is WSHSY and CDR2 SAAADI. J was trimmed by 4 bases and V by 6 bases; bases with no gene match: 6.